Sequencing of this T cell receptor (beta chain) was carried out in a study of cytomegalovirus exposure and HLA in healthy donors. Findings of the study overall: A classifier reportedly called cytomegalovirus status with high sensitivity and specificity. In vitro experiments confirmed that a few CMV-associated chains were specific for CMV antigens. The sole available immune exposure information was CMV serostatus.

PCR used 60 Vbeta primers and 13 Jbeta primers. TCRdb's copy holds only in-frame clones and misses some; the assay was immunoSEQ multiplex PCR. Of around 99,000 clones listed, 81% were seen once; the top ten hold 2% to 2.5%. Notes on this clone: Antigen unknown.

The CDR3 sequence is 13 residues long. V lost 6 bases to trimming and J lost 12 bases, with 20 bases between them. Germline values: CDR1 KGHSH, CDR2 LQKENI. This receptor was taken from a man younger than 45 in good health and CMV-seronegative. The chain recombines TRBV18 with TRBJ1-2, with D perhaps TRBD1 (5 bases). The sample was PBMCs. The CDR3 loop reads CASSPSGATGDTF. The CDR3 coding sequence is TGTGCCAGCTCCCCATCTGGGGCAACCGGTGACACCTTC.